The rows below give T cell receptor beta chains drawn from one sample of a study of blood T cell repertoires in COVID-19. Generated by immunoSEQ multiplex PCR, the TCRdb table keeps only in-frame clones and is missing some. Among about 200,000 clones listed, 70% to 85% were seen once. Material: peripheral blood. The receptors come from a woman aged 80 or older with COVID-19, enrolled during active disease. Both conserved end residues are part of each CDR3. Fields, in order: J gene, CDR3 length, V gene, D gene, clone size, CDR3 DNA, CDR3 protein. The D gene is left open where the match is weak. Clone size appears in some rows only: once, few, many, or a class for an expanded clone.

>TRBJ1-4|14|TRBV7-9|TRBD1|few
TGTGCCAGCAGCTTGGGACAGGGAGGTGAAAAACTGTTTTTT
CASSLGQGGEKLFF
>TRBJ1-4|15|TRBV3-1/TRBV3-2|TRBD1|NA
TGTGCCAGCAGCCAAACAGGGGGCGCCGCGTTAGAACTGTTTTTT
CASSQTGGAALELFF
>TRBJ1-3|14|TRBV28|NA|NA
TGTGCCAGCACCGTGACCAGGGGTGGAAACACCATATATTTT
CASTVTRGGNTIYF
>TRBJ1-3|16|TRBV28|NA|NA
TGTGCCAGCAGTTTATTCGCGAGGAGCTCTGGAAACACCATATATTTT
CASSLFARSSGNTIYF
>TRBJ1-2|14|TRBV5-1|TRBD1|NA
TGCGCCAGCAGCTTGGGGCAGGGGGCCTATGGCTACACCTTC
CASSLGQGAYGYTF
>TRBJ1-5|16|TRBV2|NA|NA
TGTGCCAGCAAGTCACCAGAGGACAAAGGGTTTCAGCCCCAGCATTTT
CASKSPEDKGFQPQHF
>TRBJ2-1|15|TRBV12-5|TRBD2|medium-sized
TGTGCTAGTGCTACGGGGGGGGTGGCCTACAATGAGCAGTTCTTC
CASATGGVAYNEQFF
>TRBJ2-7|15|TRBV5-1|NA|many
TGCGCCAGCAGCTTGGAGCGCGGTCCCACTACTGAGCAGTACTTC
CASSLERGPTTEQYF
>TRBJ2-3|14|TRBV5-5|TRBD1|NA
TGTGCCAGCAGCCTAGGACAGGGGTCAGATACGCAGTATTTT
CASSLGQGSDTQYF
>TRBJ1-1|15|TRBV2|TRBD1|once
TGTGCCAGCAGTTCACAGGGGGCCTCGGGAACTGAAGCTTTCTTT
CASSSQGASGTEAFF
>TRBJ1-5|15|TRBV6-5|TRBD1|NA
TGTGCCAGCAGAGTGGACAGGAATAGCAATCAGCCCCAGCATTTT
CASRVDRNSNQPQHF
>TRBJ2-2|16|TRBV2|TRBD1|NA
TGTGCCAGCAGTCGGGACAGGGCGAGTTCCATCGGGGAGCTGTTTTTT
CASSRDRASSIGELFF
>TRBJ1-3|15|TRBV10-3|NA|NA
TGTGCCATCAGTGAGTCGGGAGGGACTGGAAACACCATATATTTT
CAISESGGTGNTIYF
>TRBJ1-1|15|TRBV5-1|NA|NA
TGCGCCAGCAGCTTATCCCACGGGGAACCGCTTGAAGCTTTCTTT
CASSLSHGEPLEAFF
>TRBJ2-7|15|TRBV3-1/TRBV3-2|TRBD2|NA
TGTGCCAGCAGCCAAGCTGCGGGAGTCCAGAGCGAGCAGTACTTC
CASSQAAGVQSEQYF
>TRBJ2-7|14|TRBV4-1|TRBD1|NA
TGCGCCAGCAGCCCCGGGACAGTCCCCTACGAGCAGTACTTC
CASSPGTVPYEQYF
>TRBJ1-3|14|TRBV5-1|NA|NA
TGCGCCAGCAGCTCACAGTCCTCTGGAAACACCATATATTTT
CASSSQSSGNTIYF
>TRBJ1-6|16|TRBV20-1|NA|few
TGCAGTGCTAGTGTGCGGGGGGCGTTCAGTCGATCACCCCTCCACTTT
CSASVRGAFSRSPLHF
>TRBJ2-1|17|TRBV9|TRBD2|NA
TGTGCCAGCAGCTTTCTCGGACTAGCGGGTTCCTCCAATGAGCAGTTCTTC
CASSFLGLAGSSNEQFF
>TRBJ2-7|15|TRBV2|NA|NA
TGTGCCAGCAGTGATCTGGTCCTGGGGGGAGGTGAGCAGTACTTC
CASSDLVLGGGEQYF
>TRBJ1-2|15|TRBV7-2|NA|NA
TGTGCCAGCAGCTTAGCCGAAGGGGGATACTATGGCTACACCTTC
CASSLAEGGYYGYTF
>TRBJ2-5|17|TRBV11-2|TRBD2|NA
TGTGCCAGCAGCTTAGATCCCTCAGCGGGAGGGAGAGAGACCCAGTACTTC
CASSLDPSAGGRETQYF
>TRBJ1-5|13|TRBV10-3|TRBD1|NA
TGTGCCATCAGAACACAGGGGGATCAGCCCCAGCATTTT
CAIRTQGDQPQHF
>TRBJ1-4|15|TRBV19|TRBD1|NA
TGTGCCAGTAGCCCTTTAGGGACAGGGACAGAAAAACTGTTTTTT
CASSPLGTGTEKLFF
>TRBJ1-3|16|TRBV28|NA|NA
TGTGCCAGCAGCACAAGTCCCAGGGGCGGAGGAAACACCATATATTTT
CASSTSPRGGGNTIYF
>TRBJ1-2|13|TRBV18|TRBD1|NA
TGTGCCAGCTCACCGAGACAGGGGTACGGCTACACCTTC
CASSPRQGYGYTF
>TRBJ1-6|15|TRBV29-1|NA|NA
TGCAGCGTTGTATGGGGGGACCCTAGGAGTTCACCCCTCCACTTT
CSVVWGDPRSSPLHF
>TRBJ1-3|14|TRBV19|NA|NA
TGTGCCAGTAGTACGACAGGCCTCGGAAACACCATATATTTT
CASSTTGLGNTIYF
>TRBJ2-5|13|TRBV7-8|NA|NA
TGTGCCAGCTCCCCCGGTCCCCAAGAGACCCAGTACTTC
CASSPGPQETQYF
>TRBJ2-5|15|TRBV5-1|NA|once
TGCGCCAGCAGCTTGGTGAAGGCGGGGTTAGAGACCCAGTACTTC
CASSLVKAGLETQYF
>TRBJ2-5|10|TRBV20-1|NA|NA
TGCAGTGCAGAGAAAGAGACCCAGTACTTC
CSAEKETQYF
>TRBJ1-3|15|TRBV6-5|TRBD1|NA
TGTGCCAGCAAAATGGGGACAGCCTCTGGAAACACCATATATTTT
CASKMGTASGNTIYF
>TRBJ2-7|16|TRBV3-1/TRBV3-2|TRBD1|once
TGTGCCAGCAGCCAAGGTGGACAGGGGGCTTTGGGCGAGCAGTACTTC
CASSQGGQGALGEQYF
>TRBJ1-1|13|TRBV11-3|NA|NA
TGTGCCAGCAGCTTAGAGGAGGACACTGAAGCTTTCTTT
CASSLEEDTEAFF
>TRBJ1-2|14|TRBV7-2|NA|few
TGTGCCAGCAGCTTTCAGACTTTGCCCTATGGCTACACCTTC
CASSFQTLPYGYTF
>TRBJ1-5|16|TRBV19|TRBD1|NA
TGTGCCAGTACTACAGAGGGGGCACTTAGCAATCAGCCCCAGCATTTT
CASTTEGALSNQPQHF
>TRBJ2-5|15|TRBV27|TRBD2|once
TGTGCCAGCAGTCCAAACTACTGGGGGGGGGATACCCAGTACTTC
CASSPNYWGGDTQYF
>TRBJ2-5|14|TRBV9|NA|NA
TGTGCCAGCAGCGTACAGAATAGGGGGGAGACCCAGTACTTC
CASSVQNRGETQYF
>TRBJ2-3|15|TRBV24-1|TRBD1|NA
TGTGCCACCAGTGATAGGGGACAGAGGACAGATACGCAGTATTTT
CATSDRGQRTDTQYF
>TRBJ2-1|13|TRBV7-2|NA|NA
TGTGCCAGCAGCTTAGCACAGGGCAATGAGCAGTTCTTC
CASSLAQGNEQFF
>TRBJ1-5|15|TRBV6-1|TRBD1|NA
TGTGCCAGCAGTGATGATCAGGGGGTCAATCAGCCCCAGCATTTT
CASSDDQGVNQPQHF
>TRBJ1-3|14|TRBV7-2|TRBD1|once
TGTGCCAGCAGTTATACAGGGGCTGGAAACATCATATATTTT
CASSYTGAGNIIYF
>TRBJ2-1|12|TRBV29-1|TRBD2|NA
TGCAGCGTTGAGCCTAGCGGGAATGAGCAGTTCTTC
CSVEPSGNEQFF
>TRBJ2-2|14|TRBV6-5|TRBD2|NA
TGTGCCAGCAGTTACCGGCGGGGGGGCGGGGAGCTGTTTTTT
CASSYRRGGGELFF
>TRBJ2-2|14|TRBV28|NA|NA
TGTGCCAGCAGCGTCACGATCCGGTCCGGGGAGCTGTTTTTT
CASSVTIRSGELFF
>TRBJ1-3|15|TRBV19|NA|NA
TGTGCCAGTAGCCCAGCCGGGACTCTGGGAAACACCATATATTTT
CASSPAGTLGNTIYF
>TRBJ2-7|13|TRBV28|TRBD1|NA
TGTGCCAGCAGTTTTTCAACAGGGGGCGAGCAGTACTTC
CASSFSTGGEQYF
>TRBJ2-5|14|TRBV18|TRBD1|once
TGTGCCAGCTCACCGGGACAGGGTTGGGAGACCCAGTACTTC
CASSPGQGWETQYF
>TRBJ1-3|15|TRBV28|NA|NA
TGTGCCAGCACCTTCCCCGGGGGGTCTGGAAACACCATATATTTT
CASTFPGGSGNTIYF
>TRBJ1-1|15|TRBV5-1|TRBD1|once
TGCGCCAGCAGCTCGCAAACAGGGGTGAACACTGAAACTTTCTTT
CASSSQTGVNTETFF
>TRBJ1-4|14|TRBV5-1|NA|NA
TGCGCCAGCGCCCTCAGGGGCCGGGGAGAAAAACTGTTTTTT
CASALRGRGEKLFF